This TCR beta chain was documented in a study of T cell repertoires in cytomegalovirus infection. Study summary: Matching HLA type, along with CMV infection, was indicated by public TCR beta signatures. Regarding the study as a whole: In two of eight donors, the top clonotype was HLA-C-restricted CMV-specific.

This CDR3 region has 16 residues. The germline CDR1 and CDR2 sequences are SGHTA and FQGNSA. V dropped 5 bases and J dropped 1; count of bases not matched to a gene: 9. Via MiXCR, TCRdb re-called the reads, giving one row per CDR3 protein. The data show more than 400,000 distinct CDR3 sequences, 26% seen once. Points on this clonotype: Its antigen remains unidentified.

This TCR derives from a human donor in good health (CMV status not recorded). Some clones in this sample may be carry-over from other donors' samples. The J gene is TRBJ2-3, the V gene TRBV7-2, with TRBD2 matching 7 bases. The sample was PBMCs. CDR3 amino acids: CASSHGRGRGTDTQYF. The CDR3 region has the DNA TGTGCCAGCAGCCACGGCCGGGGGAGGGGCACAGATACGCAGTATTTT.